One and the same sample provided the 30 T cell receptor beta chains below, sequenced in a study of cytomegalovirus exposure and HLA in healthy donors. The PCR was carried out with 60 Vbeta primers and 13 Jbeta primers. Sequenced by immunoSEQ multiplex PCR; TCRdb stores in-frame clones only, minus some. The top ten hold 1.7% of the sample, which has 110,000 to 150,000 clones, about 75% seen once. The sequenced sample was PBMCs. These receptors all come from a woman in her 30s in good health and CMV-seronegative.

This clone was counted only a few times. The chain has TRBV7-9 and TRBJ1-3; the D gene is possibly TRBD1 (5 bases). Germline values: CDR1 SEHNR, CDR2 FQNEAQ (reference sequence). The CDR3 has 16 residues. Trimming removed 5 bases from V and 0 bases from J, with 14 bases in between. CDR3 in DNA: TGTGCCAGCAGCCAAGGATGGGGGGTCTCTGGAAACACCATATATTTT. Encoded protein: CASSQGWGVSGNTIYF.

The chain carries TRBV25-1 and TRBJ2-1; 7 nucleotides match TRBD2. Germline CDR1 MGHDK, CDR2 SYGVNS. Germline trimming cut 8 bases from V and 4 bases from J; bases unmatched to any gene: 5. This CDR3 contains 13 residues. The CDR3 DNA reads TGTGCCAGCGGTACTAGCGTATACAATGAGCAGTTCTTC. It encodes CASGTSVYNEQFF.

The V and J genes are TRBV5-4 and TRBJ1-2, with a weak D call TRBD1 (5 bases). Germline V gene sequence: CDR1 SGHNT, CDR2 YYREEE (reference sequence). The germline V and J ends were trimmed by 2 bases and 8 bases, with 22 bases remaining between them. CDR3 size: 16 residues. CDR3 in amino acids: CASSFGAPGLVGGYTF. CDR3 bases: TGTGCCAGCAGCTTTGGGGCACCGGGACTTGTAGGGGGCTACACCTTC.

The chain uses TRBV5-1 and TRBJ1-2; TRBD1 agrees at 8 bases. Germline trimming cut 3 bases from V and 2 bases from J; bases unmatched to any gene: 6. The CDR3 loop spans 15 amino acids. CDR1 SGHRS and CDR2 YFSETQ come from the germline V gene. CDR3 residues: CASSSARQGNYGYTF. CDR3 coding DNA: TGCGCCAGCAGCTCCGCCAGACAGGGGAACTATGGCTACACCTTC.

This chain uses TRBV4-1 with TRBJ2-5; D may be TRBD2 (6 bases). This CDR3 has 12 amino acids. The V gene lost 8 bases and the J gene lost 0 bases, with 7 bases spanning the gap. The germline V gene encodes CDR1 MGHRA and CDR2 YSYEKL. The CDR3 region is CASAGYQETQYF. Written as DNA, the CDR3 is TGCGCCAGCGCGGGGTACCAAGAGACCCAGTACTTC.

This clone appeared once. The V call is TRBV27, the J call TRBJ1-2; 10 nucleotides line up with TRBD1. The CDR3 loop spans 15 amino acids. The germline V gene has CDR1 MNHEY and CDR2 SMNVEV (reference sequence). J was trimmed by 7 bases and V by 3 bases; bases with no gene match: 8. The CDR3 is CASSLFGTGVFGYTF. The DNA for the CDR3 is TGTGCCAGCAGTTTGTTTGGGACAGGGGTCTTTGGCTACACCTTC.

The V call is TRBV11-2, the J call TRBJ1-1; 7 bases are a match to TRBD1. The CDR3 contains 16 residues. The V segment lost 7 bases and the J segment 0 bases; nucleotides outside the gene matches: 11. Germline V CDR1 and CDR2: SGHAT, FQNNGV. DNA of the CDR3: TGTGCCAGCAATAGCCAAACAGGGGTCATGAACACTGAAGCTTTCTTT. The encoded protein is CASNSQTGVMNTEAFF. Using reference TRBV11-2 and TRBJ1-1 for the parts outside the CDR3, the full variable domain is EAGVAQSPRYKIIEKRQSVAFWCNPISGHATLYWYQQILGQGPKLLIQFQNNGVVDDSQLPKDRFSAERLKGVDSTLKIQPAKLEDSAVYLCASNSQTGVMNTEAFFGQGTRLTVV.

This clone was recorded only once. The V call is TRBV7-6, the J call TRBJ1-1; D possibly corresponds to TRBD1 (5 bases). Between the trimmed V and J ends, which lost 2 bases and 5 bases, there was a span of 15 bases. CDR3 length: 15 residues. Germline assignment: CDR1 SGHVS and CDR2 FNYEAQ. CDR3 DNA sequence: TGTGCCAGCAGCTTAAGGGCGGCAGGGAGGACTGAAGCTTTCTTT. As protein: CASSLRAAGRTEAFF.

The V and J genes are TRBV15 and TRBJ1-1, with D unclear. V gave up 2 bases and J gave up 5 bases, with 9 bases separating them. This CDR3 is built from 13 residues. Per the germline V gene, CDR1 is LNHNV and CDR2 is YYDKDF (reference sequence). The CDR3 here is CATSRKGVTEAFF. The CDR3 region has the DNA TGTGCCACCAGCAGAAAGGGAGTGACTGAAGCTTTCTTT.

The chain combines TRBV13 with TRBJ2-5; tentatively, D is TRBD1 (5 bases). CDR3 length equals 13 residues. The V end lost 6 bases, the J end lost 2 bases, and 10 bases lay between the germline ends. The germline V gene encodes CDR1 PRHDT and CDR2 FYEKMQ (reference sequence). The CDR3 sequence: CASRLRGQETQYF. The CDR3 DNA follows: TGTGCCAGCAGGCTAAGGGGTCAAGAGACCCAGTACTTC. Looking up the rest from reference TRBV13 and TRBJ2-5 gives the full variable domain: AAGVIQSPRHLIKEKRETATLKCYPIPRHDTVYWYQQGPGQDPQFLISFYEKMQSDKGSIPDRFSAQQFSDYHSELNMSSLELGDSALYFCASRLRGQETQYFGPGTRLLVL.

Only a few counts were recorded for this clone. The chain combines TRBV6-8 with TRBJ2-3; TRBD1 aligns across 7 bases. Per the germline V gene, CDR1 is MNHGY and CDR2 is SAAAGT. This CDR3 comprises 16 residues. The J segment lost 5 bases and the V segment lost 5 bases, leaving 13 bases of the junction unmatched. CDR3 sequence: CASSTGDLLRGDTQYF. In DNA form, the CDR3 reads TGTGCCAGCAGTACAGGGGATCTCCTCCGGGGAGATACGCAGTATTTT.

The rearrangement uses TRBV5-8 and TRBJ1-6; D is ambiguous. In germline, CDR1 is SGHTS, CDR2 YDEGEE. The ends were cut back, 3 bases at V and 0 bases at J, with 7 bases in the middle. The CDR3 runs to 15 residues. CDR3 amino acids: CASSSVSSYNSPLHF. The DNA of the CDR3 is TGTGCCAGCAGCTCCGTCAGCTCCTATAATTCACCCCTCCACTTT.

In the case of this clone: This may stem from a read error, because a much larger clone lies one nucleotide away. V is TRBV11-3 and J is TRBJ1-1; no clear D. V was trimmed by 2 bases and J by 0 bases, leaving 4 bases between them. CDR3 length: 13 residues. Germline CDR1 is SGHNT and CDR2 is YENEEA. CDR3 residues: CASSLRVNTEAFF. CDR3 bases: TGTGCCAGCAGCTTACGGGTGAACACTGAAGCTTTCTTT.

The CDR3 loop reads CASSQEAVSNQPQHF. The CDR3 DNA follows: TGCGCCAGCAGCCAAGAGGCCGTTAGCAATCAGCCCCAGCATTTT. The chain has TRBV4-3 and TRBJ1-5; D remains unclear. V lost 0 bases and J 0 bases, leaving 6 bases between the germline ends. Germline CDR1 is LGHNA and CDR2 is YSLEER. This CDR3 is 15 amino acids long.

V is TRBV5-6 and J is TRBJ2-3; TRBD2 matches 11 bases. V shed 0 bases and J 5 bases; nucleotides not matched to a gene: 2. Germline-derived CDR1 and CDR2 are SGHDT and YYEEEE. CDR3 length: 15 amino acids. This CDR3 is CASSLVAGGQDTQYF. CDR3 in DNA: TGTGCCAGCAGCTTGGTAGCGGGGGGGCAAGATACGCAGTATTTT.

The chain employs TRBV6-5 and TRBJ1-2, with 9 bases aligning to TRBD1. The CDR3 length is 14 residues. Trimming at V came to 6 bases and at J to 4 bases, leaving 6 bases not matched to a gene. CDR1 and CDR2 (germline): MNHEY, SVGAGI. The CDR3 reads CASSHRDRAYGYTF. For the CDR3, the DNA is TGTGCCAGCAGCCATCGGGACAGGGCCTATGGCTACACCTTC.

This chain connects TRBV11-2 to TRBJ2-7, with TRBD1 matching 7 bases. V shed 4 bases and J 6 bases; nucleotides not matched to a gene: 9. Germline V gives CDR1 SGHAT, CDR2 FQNNGV. The CDR3 runs 14 residues. This chain's CDR3 is CASSSHRGSGEQYF. CDR3 coding DNA: TGTGCCAGCAGCTCCCACAGGGGTTCGGGCGAGCAGTACTTC. Combining the CDR3 with reference TRBV11-2 and TRBJ2-7 gives the whole variable domain EAGVAQSPRYKIIEKRQSVAFWCNPISGHATLYWYQQILGQGPKLLIQFQNNGVVDDSQLPKDRFSAERLKGVDSTLKIQPAKLEDSAVYLCASSSHRGSGEQYFGPGTRLTVT.

This sequence joins TRBV7-3 and TRBJ2-2, with 7 bases aligning to TRBD2. V was pared by 5 bases and J by 6 bases, with 6 bases of the junction left unmatched. The CDR3 totals 14 residues. The germline gives CDR1 SGHTA, CDR2 FQGTGA. This chain's CDR3 is CASSGWGGSGELFF. DNA for the CDR3: TGTGCCAGCAGCGGATGGGGGGGATCCGGGGAGCTGTTTTTT. Supplemented by reference TRBV7-3 and TRBJ2-2, the full variable domain reads GAGVSQTPSNKVTEKGKYVELRCDPISGHTALYWYRQSLGQGPEFLIYFQGTGAADDSGLPNDRFFAVRPEGSVSTLKIQRTERGDSAVYLCASSGWGGSGELFFGEGSRLTVL.

The chain links TRBV9 to TRBJ2-1, with 10 nucleotides matching TRBD2. Germline V gene data show CDR1 as SGDLS and CDR2 as YYNGEE. This CDR3 has 20 residues. Losses at the gene ends were 4 bases for V and 1 base for J; bases not matched to a gene: 17. This CDR3 reads CASSPRGGSGGAGSYNEQFF. The DNA for the CDR3 is TGTGCCAGCAGCCCCCGGGGGGGGAGCGGGGGGGCGGGGTCCTACAATGAGCAGTTCTTC.

This clone was counted between two and nine times. V gene TRBV10-2 combines with J gene TRBJ2-7, with 9 bases aligning to TRBD2. Per germline, CDR1 WSHSY and CDR2 SAAADI. Trimming took 3 bases from V and 6 from J; bases not matched to a gene: 9. This CDR3 region has 15 residues. CDR3 DNA: TGCGCCAGCAGTGACCCGGGACTAGCATCATCCGAGCAGTACTTC. This codes for CASSDPGLASSEQYF.

This chain connects TRBV5-1 to TRBJ2-5, with a tentative D call TRBD2 (7 bases). The CDR3 length is 18 residues. V lost 1 base, J lost 5 bases, and 24 bases lay in between. CDR1 and CDR2 (germline): SGHRS, YFSETQ. The CDR3 reads CASSLWQGRGGYSETQYF. CDR3 sequence (DNA): TGCGCCAGCAGCTTGTGGCAGGGAAGGGGGGGCTATTCGGAGACCCAGTACTTC.

This chain links TRBV5-1 with TRBJ1-4, with TRBD1 matching 7 bases. The CDR3 length is 14 residues. Germline lookup yields CDR1 SGHRS and CDR2 YFSETQ. V was clipped by 4 bases and J by 4 bases; unmatched bases: 4. This chain's CDR3 is CASSRTGDNEKLFF. The CDR3 DNA reads as TGCGCCAGCAGCCGGACAGGAGATAATGAAAAACTGTTTTTT.

The chain is built from TRBV11-3 and TRBJ2-1, with 10 bases lining up with TRBD2. From germline, CDR1 is SGHNT and CDR2 YENEEA. The CDR3 totals 15 residues. V shed 5 bases, J shed 4 bases, and the junction held 5 bases outside the gene matches. This CDR3 reads CASSPSGGDYNEQFF. CDR3 coding DNA: TGTGCCAGCAGCCCTAGCGGGGGTGATTACAATGAGCAGTTCTTC.

The chain couples TRBV7-9 to TRBJ2-5; 9 bases map to TRBD1. The CDR3 contains 15 residues. The V gene's germline CDR1 is SEHNR and CDR2 FQNEAQ (reference sequence). The V segment lost 2 bases and the J segment 5 bases; nucleotides outside the gene matches: 6. The CDR3 sequence: CASSLITGGRETQYF. The DNA of the CDR3 is TGTGCCAGCAGCTTAATCACAGGGGGCCGGGAGACCCAGTACTTC.

The V call is TRBV19, the J call TRBJ1-5; D remains ambiguous. Trimming stripped 6 bases from V and 0 bases from J, with 24 bases between. CDR3 length equals 19 residues. The germline CDR1 and CDR2 sequences are LNHDA and SQIVND (reference sequence). The CDR3 protein is CASSTSPGSFTFSNQPQHF. Here the CDR3 DNA reads TGTGCCAGTAGCACCTCTCCCGGGAGCTTTACCTTTAGCAATCAGCCCCAGCATTTT.

The chain joins TRBV27 to TRBJ1-1; D remains ambiguous. The V gene's germline CDR1 is MNHEY and CDR2 SMNVEV (reference sequence). Trimming took 7 bases from V and 5 from J, leaving 20 bases between them. The CDR3 runs to 15 residues. The chain's CDR3 is CASKDGLGTGTEAFF. The CDR3 nucleotides read TGTGCCAGCAAAGACGGATTGGGAACGGGAACTGAAGCTTTCTTT.

The chain is built from TRBV7-3 and TRBJ1-1; 7 nucleotides line up with TRBD1. Germline V gene sequence: CDR1 SGHTA, CDR2 FQGTGA. V was pared by 1 base and J by 3 bases, with 2 bases of the junction left unmatched. The CDR3 runs 14 residues. The CDR3 DNA is TGTGCCAGCAGCTTAAGGGACAGAGACACTGAAGCTTTCTTT. Protein product: CASSLRDRDTEAFF. The whole variable domain, filled in from reference TRBV7-3 and TRBJ1-1, reads GAGVSQTPSNKVTEKGKYVELRCDPISGHTALYWYRQSLGQGPEFLIYFQGTGAADDSGLPNDRFFAVRPEGSVSTLKIQRTERGDSAVYLCASSLRDRDTEAFFGQGTRLTVV.

The count of this clone is one. CDR3 DNA: TGTGCCAGCAGGCTACCTGGTGGCACCGGGGAGCTGTTTTTT. Its protein is CASRLPGGTGELFF. The V and J genes are TRBV6-5 and TRBJ2-2; no clear D gene. V was shortened by 6 bases and J by 4 bases, with 12 bases between the two germline ends. CDR1 is MNHEY and CDR2 is SVGAGI in the germline V gene. This CDR3 has 14 residues.

The chain couples TRBV19 to TRBJ1-2, with D perhaps TRBD1 (5 bases). The V gene lost 3 bases and the J gene lost 7 bases, with 9 bases spanning the gap. Per germline, CDR1 LNHDA and CDR2 SQIVND (reference sequence). This CDR3 contains 12 residues. The CDR3 DNA sequence: TGTGCCAGTAGTATGCAGGGTGGTGGCTACACCTTC. Translation gives CASSMQGGGYTF.

The V and J genes are TRBV15 and TRBJ1-6, with a tentative D call TRBD1 (5 bases). The CDR3 totals 15 residues. CDR1 is LNHNV and CDR2 is YYDKDF in the germline V gene (reference sequence). Trimming removed 0 bases at V and 10 bases at J, with 13 bases between. The CDR3 nucleotides read TGTGCCACCAGCAGAGAGGGCAGGGAAGGGTCACCCCTCCACTTT. Translation gives CATSREGREGSPLHF.